The rows below give T cell receptor beta chains drawn from one sample of a study of blood T cell repertoires in COVID-19. This table comes from immunoSEQ multiplex PCR, and its TCRdb copy is limited to in-frame clones, with some not included. Of more than 150,000 clones in the sample, roughly 84% are singletons; the top ten hold roughly 9.8%. Sequencing was performed on peripheral blood. All receptors come from a woman in her forties or fifties with acute or convalescent COVID-19. CDR3s include the opening cysteine and the closing phenylalanine or tryptophan. Fields, in order: J gene, V gene, clone size, D gene, CDR3 protein, CDR3 DNA. The D gene is left open where the match is weak. Clone size is shown for a subset of rows, as once, few, many or a class of expanded clone.

j_gene: TRBJ2-3; v_gene: TRBV29-1; abundance: -; d_gene: TRBD1; CDR3aa: CSVPLSGTGLSDTQYF; CDR3nt: TGCAGCGTGCCCCTTTCCGGGACAGGGTTATCAGATACGCAGTATTTT
j_gene: TRBJ1-2; v_gene: TRBV11-2; abundance: -; d_gene: -; CDR3aa: CASSLDRGSGGYTF; CDR3nt: TGTGCCAGCAGCTTAGATCGCGGGTCTGGTGGCTACACCTTC
j_gene: TRBJ1-2; v_gene: TRBV7-9; abundance: -; d_gene: -; CDR3aa: CASSARGGDYGYTF; CDR3nt: TGTGCCAGCAGCGCTCGTGGAGGCGACTATGGCTACACCTTC
j_gene: TRBJ1-6; v_gene: TRBV15; abundance: few; d_gene: -; CDR3aa: CATSRKEESPLHF; CDR3nt: TGTGCCACCAGCCGGAAGGAGGAGTCACCCCTCCACTTT
j_gene: TRBJ2-5; v_gene: TRBV28; abundance: -; d_gene: TRBD2; CDR3aa: CASSVSRGGAGEETQYF; CDR3nt: TGTGCCAGCAGTGTATCTCGGGGGGGCGCGGGGGAAGAGACCCAGTACTTC
j_gene: TRBJ1-3; v_gene: TRBV7-2; abundance: few; d_gene: TRBD1; CDR3aa: CASTQDRQNTIYF; CDR3nt: TGTGCCAGCACCCAGGACAGGCAAAACACCATATATTTT
j_gene: TRBJ2-7; v_gene: TRBV7-2; abundance: -; d_gene: TRBD2; CDR3aa: CASSGGVEEGYYEQYF; CDR3nt: TGTGCCAGCAGCGGGGGGGTCGAGGAAGGGTACTACGAGCAGTACTTC
j_gene: TRBJ2-7; v_gene: TRBV9; abundance: -; d_gene: -; CDR3aa: CASSVLLPSTVTSSYEQYF; CDR3nt: TGTGCCAGCAGCGTCCTCCTCCCTTCGACAGTCACCAGCTCCTACGAGCAGTACTTC
j_gene: TRBJ1-5; v_gene: TRBV2; abundance: -; d_gene: TRBD1; CDR3aa: CASREDQGARQPQHF; CDR3nt: TGTGCCAGCAGGGAAGACCAGGGGGCGAGGCAGCCCCAGCATTTT
j_gene: TRBJ2-3; v_gene: TRBV4-2; abundance: once; d_gene: TRBD1; CDR3aa: CASSQRTGGTTDTQYF; CDR3nt: TGTGCCAGCAGCCAAAGGACAGGGGGCACCACAGATACGCAGTATTTT
j_gene: TRBJ2-3; v_gene: TRBV28; abundance: -; d_gene: TRBD2; CDR3aa: CASSPRTSGRNTDTQYF; CDR3nt: TGTGCCAGCAGTCCACGGACTAGCGGGAGGAATACAGATACGCAGTATTTT
j_gene: TRBJ2-3; v_gene: TRBV28; abundance: -; d_gene: -; CDR3aa: CASSLGLADTQYF; CDR3nt: TGTGCCAGCAGTTTAGGGCTGGCAGATACGCAGTATTTT
j_gene: TRBJ2-2; v_gene: TRBV6-5; abundance: -; d_gene: -; CDR3aa: CASSYYRAGNTGELFF; CDR3nt: TGTGCCAGCAGTTACTACAGGGCTGGAAACACCGGGGAGCTGTTTTTT
j_gene: TRBJ2-2; v_gene: TRBV24-1; abundance: -; d_gene: TRBD2; CDR3aa: CATSESGAGNTGELFF; CDR3nt: TGTGCCACCAGTGAAAGCGGGGCGGGGAACACCGGGGAGCTGTTTTTT
j_gene: TRBJ2-5; v_gene: TRBV2; abundance: -; d_gene: TRBD1; CDR3aa: CASTKRGPETQYF; CDR3nt: TGTGCCAGCACTAAGAGGGGGCCGGAGACCCAGTACTTC
j_gene: TRBJ1-6; v_gene: TRBV27; abundance: few; d_gene: TRBD1; CDR3aa: CASSSLGTGQMNSPLHF; CDR3nt: TGTGCCAGCAGTTCCCTGGGGACAGGGCAAATGAATTCACCCCTCCACTTT
j_gene: TRBJ1-1; v_gene: TRBV2; abundance: -; d_gene: TRBD1; CDR3aa: CATRDREENTEAFF; CDR3nt: TGTGCCACCCGGGACAGGGAGGAGAACACTGAAGCTTTCTTT
j_gene: TRBJ1-4; v_gene: TRBV5-4; abundance: -; d_gene: -; CDR3aa: CASAPGGAYEKLFF; CDR3nt: TGTGCCAGCGCCCCAGGAGGCGCCTATGAAAAACTGTTTTTT
j_gene: TRBJ2-3; v_gene: TRBV19; abundance: once; d_gene: TRBD2; CDR3aa: CASSIDPPGGTQYF; CDR3nt: TGTGCCAGTAGTATAGACCCCCCGGGAGGTACGCAGTATTTT
j_gene: TRBJ2-7; v_gene: TRBV6-2/TRBV6-3; abundance: -; d_gene: TRBD2; CDR3aa: CASSYVLLAGGPDEQYF; CDR3nt: TGTGCCAGCAGTTACGTTCTACTGGCGGGAGGGCCGGACGAGCAGTACTTC
j_gene: TRBJ1-5; v_gene: TRBV30; abundance: few; d_gene: -; CDR3aa: CAWSRDIVQPQHF; CDR3nt: TGTGCCTGGTCCCGGGACATTGTTCAGCCCCAGCATTTT
j_gene: TRBJ2-7; v_gene: TRBV6-2/TRBV6-3; abundance: -; d_gene: TRBD1; CDR3aa: CASSYPPGQGAYEQYF; CDR3nt: TGTGCCAGCAGTTACCCGCCGGGACAGGGGGCCTACGAGCAGTACTTC
j_gene: TRBJ2-5; v_gene: TRBV7-9; abundance: -; d_gene: TRBD2; CDR3aa: CASSQTLDIWGGETQYF; CDR3nt: TGTGCCAGCAGCCAGACTTTGGACATCTGGGGAGGGGAGACCCAGTACTTC
j_gene: TRBJ2-4; v_gene: TRBV5-1; abundance: -; d_gene: TRBD2; CDR3aa: CASTEGAGGGAAKNIQYF; CDR3nt: TGCGCCAGCACCGAGGGAGCGGGAGGCGGCGCAGCCAAAAACATTCAGTACTTC
j_gene: TRBJ2-3; v_gene: TRBV6-1; abundance: once; d_gene: TRBD2; CDR3aa: CASSDKRGLSTDTQYF; CDR3nt: TGTGCCAGCAGTGACAAGCGGGGGCTGAGCACAGATACGCAGTATTTT
j_gene: TRBJ1-4; v_gene: TRBV10-3; abundance: once; d_gene: -; CDR3aa: CAIRASGATNEKLFF; CDR3nt: TGTGCCATCAGGGCTAGTGGGGCGACTAATGAAAAACTGTTTTTT
j_gene: TRBJ1-1; v_gene: TRBV9; abundance: few; d_gene: TRBD1; CDR3aa: CASSRDSLNTEAFF; CDR3nt: TGTGCCAGCAGCCGGGACAGCTTGAACACTGAAGCTTTCTTT
j_gene: TRBJ2-3; v_gene: TRBV4-2; abundance: -; d_gene: -; CDR3aa: CASSLGGLTDTQYF; CDR3nt: TGTGCCAGCAGCTTAGGGGGATTAACAGATACGCAGTATTTT
j_gene: TRBJ1-6; v_gene: TRBV5-6; abundance: few; d_gene: -; CDR3aa: CASSLGQGVGSPLHF; CDR3nt: TGTGCCAGCAGCTTGGGCCAGGGTGTCGGTTCACCCCTCCACTTT
j_gene: TRBJ2-7; v_gene: TRBV7-8; abundance: many; d_gene: TRBD1; CDR3aa: CASSTGQVGEQYF; CDR3nt: TGTGCCAGCAGCACGGGACAGGTCGGCGAGCAGTACTTC
j_gene: TRBJ1-1; v_gene: TRBV7-9; abundance: few; d_gene: -; CDR3aa: CASSEQGRIAEAFF; CDR3nt: TGTGCCAGCAGCGAACAGGGTCGGATAGCTGAAGCTTTCTTT
j_gene: TRBJ1-2; v_gene: TRBV5-4; abundance: -; d_gene: TRBD1; CDR3aa: CASSWSQTGYYGYTF; CDR3nt: TGTGCCAGCAGCTGGAGCCAGACAGGGTACTATGGCTACACCTTC
j_gene: TRBJ2-2; v_gene: TRBV6-6; abundance: once; d_gene: TRBD1; CDR3aa: CASTRTGRTGELFF; CDR3nt: TGTGCCAGCACCCGGACAGGGCGCACCGGGGAGCTGTTTTTT
j_gene: TRBJ1-5; v_gene: TRBV7-2; abundance: -; d_gene: -; CDR3aa: CASSLQGSDQPQHF; CDR3nt: TGTGCCAGCAGCTTACAGGGGAGCGATCAGCCCCAGCATTTT
j_gene: TRBJ2-2; v_gene: TRBV7-2; abundance: -; d_gene: -; CDR3aa: CASSQNGGANTGELFF; CDR3nt: TGTGCCAGCAGCCAAAACGGCGGCGCGAACACCGGGGAGCTGTTTTTT
j_gene: TRBJ1-2; v_gene: TRBV7-3; abundance: -; d_gene: TRBD1; CDR3aa: CASSSRQGGGYTF; CDR3nt: TGTGCCAGCAGCTCACGTCAAGGGGGCGGCTACACCTTC
j_gene: TRBJ1-4; v_gene: TRBV5-6; abundance: -; d_gene: -; CDR3aa: CASSSERTDEKLFF; CDR3nt: TGTGCCAGCAGCTCGGAAAGGACAGATGAAAAACTGTTTTTT
j_gene: TRBJ1-3; v_gene: TRBV7-2; abundance: -; d_gene: TRBD1; CDR3aa: CASSLVHQGVSGNTIYF; CDR3nt: TGTGCCAGCAGCTTGGTGCATCAGGGGGTTTCTGGAAACACCATATATTTT
j_gene: TRBJ1-5; v_gene: TRBV9; abundance: -; d_gene: TRBD1; CDR3aa: CASSDSGTGEPQHF; CDR3nt: TGTGCCAGCAGCGACTCCGGGACAGGGGAGCCCCAGCATTTT
j_gene: TRBJ1-2; v_gene: TRBV29-1; abundance: -; d_gene: -; CDR3aa: CSVDMTGTGYGYTF; CDR3nt: TGCAGCGTTGACATGACAGGTACGGGCTATGGCTACACCTTC
j_gene: TRBJ2-3; v_gene: TRBV9; abundance: -; d_gene: TRBD2; CDR3aa: CASSPTSGSTDTQYF; CDR3nt: TGTGCCAGCAGCCCTACTAGCGGAAGCACAGATACGCAGTATTTT